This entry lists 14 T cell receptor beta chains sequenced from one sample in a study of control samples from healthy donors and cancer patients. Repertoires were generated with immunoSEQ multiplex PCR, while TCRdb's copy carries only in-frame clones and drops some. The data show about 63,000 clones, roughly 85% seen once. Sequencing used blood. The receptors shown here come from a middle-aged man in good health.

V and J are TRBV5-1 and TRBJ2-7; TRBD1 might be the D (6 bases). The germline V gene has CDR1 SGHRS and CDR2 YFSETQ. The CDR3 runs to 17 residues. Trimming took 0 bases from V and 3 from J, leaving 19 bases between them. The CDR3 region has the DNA TGCGCCAGCAGCTTGGCCCCGGCCAGGGGAAAACTCTACGAGCAGTACTTC. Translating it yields CASSLAPARGKLYEQYF.

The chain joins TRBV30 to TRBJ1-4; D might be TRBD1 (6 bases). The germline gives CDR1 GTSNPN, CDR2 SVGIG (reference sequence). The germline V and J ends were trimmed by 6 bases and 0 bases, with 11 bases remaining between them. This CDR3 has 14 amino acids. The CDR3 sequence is CACPHRATNEKLFF. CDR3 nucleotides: TGTGCCTGCCCTCACAGGGCAACTAATGAAAAACTGTTTTTT. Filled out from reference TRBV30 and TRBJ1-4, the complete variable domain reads SQTIHQWPATLVQPVGSPLSLECTVEGTSNPNLYWYRQAAGRGLQLLFYSVGIGQISSEVPQNLSASRPQDRQFILSSKKLLLSDSGFYLCACPHRATNEKLFFGSGTQLSVL.

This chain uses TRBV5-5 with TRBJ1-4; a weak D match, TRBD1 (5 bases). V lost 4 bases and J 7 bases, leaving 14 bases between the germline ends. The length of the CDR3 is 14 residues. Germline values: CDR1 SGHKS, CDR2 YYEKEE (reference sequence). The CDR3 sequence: CASSPDSGSEKLFF. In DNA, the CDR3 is TGTGCCAGCAGCCCAGACTCAGGGAGTGAAAAACTGTTTTTT.

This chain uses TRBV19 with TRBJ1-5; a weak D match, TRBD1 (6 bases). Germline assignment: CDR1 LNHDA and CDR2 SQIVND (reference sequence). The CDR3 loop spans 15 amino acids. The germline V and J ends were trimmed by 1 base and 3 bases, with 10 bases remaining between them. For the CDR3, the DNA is TGTGCCAGTAGTATAGGGGGGGCTTCCAATCAGCCCCAGCATTTT. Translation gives CASSIGGASNQPQHF.

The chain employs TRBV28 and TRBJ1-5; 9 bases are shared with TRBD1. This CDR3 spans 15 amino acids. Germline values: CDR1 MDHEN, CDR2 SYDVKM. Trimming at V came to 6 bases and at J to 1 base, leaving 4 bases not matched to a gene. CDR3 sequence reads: CASRDDRGSNQPQHF. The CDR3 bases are TGTGCCAGCAGGGATGACAGGGGGAGCAATCAGCCCCAGCATTTT.

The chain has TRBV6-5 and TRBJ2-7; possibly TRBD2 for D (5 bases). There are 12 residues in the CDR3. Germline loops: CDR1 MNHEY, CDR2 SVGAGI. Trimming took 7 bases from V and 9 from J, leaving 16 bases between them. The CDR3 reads CASTSAAAGQYF. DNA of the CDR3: TGTGCCAGCACCTCCGCAGCTGCGGGGCAGTACTTC.

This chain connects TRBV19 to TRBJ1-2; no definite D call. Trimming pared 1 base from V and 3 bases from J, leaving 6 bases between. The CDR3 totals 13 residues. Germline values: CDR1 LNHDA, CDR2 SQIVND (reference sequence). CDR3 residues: CASSIGQDYGYTF. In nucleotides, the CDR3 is TGTGCCAGTAGTATAGGCCAGGACTATGGCTACACCTTC.

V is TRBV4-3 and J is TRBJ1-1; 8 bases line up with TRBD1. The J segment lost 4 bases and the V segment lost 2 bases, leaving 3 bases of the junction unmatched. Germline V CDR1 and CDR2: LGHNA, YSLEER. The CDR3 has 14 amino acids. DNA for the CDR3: TGCGCCAGCAGCCAACGAGACAGGGGCACTGAAGCTTTCTTT. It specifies CASSQRDRGTEAFF.

The CDR3 is CASSITSGGVVETQYF. CDR3 sequence (DNA): TGTGCCAGCAGCATCACTAGCGGGGGGGTCGTGGAGACCCAGTACTTC. The chain couples TRBV7-8 to TRBJ2-5; 13 bases map to TRBD2. The CDR3 is made up of 16 amino acids. Germline CDR1 and CDR2: SGHVS and FQNEAQ. The V gene end was trimmed by 5 bases and the J gene end by 5 bases; junction bases not matched to a gene: 8.

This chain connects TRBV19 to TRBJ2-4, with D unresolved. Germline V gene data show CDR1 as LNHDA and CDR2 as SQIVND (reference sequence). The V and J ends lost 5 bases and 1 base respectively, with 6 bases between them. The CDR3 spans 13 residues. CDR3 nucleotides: TGTGCCAGTAGTGTTAGCGCCAAAAACATTCAGTACTTC. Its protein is CASSVSAKNIQYF.

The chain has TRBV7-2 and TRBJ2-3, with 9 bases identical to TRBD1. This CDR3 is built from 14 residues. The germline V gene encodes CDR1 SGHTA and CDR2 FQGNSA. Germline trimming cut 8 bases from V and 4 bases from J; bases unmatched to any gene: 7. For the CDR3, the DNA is TGTGCCAGCGACCCGGGACAGGGTCCAGATACGCAGTATTTT. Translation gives CASDPGQGPDTQYF.

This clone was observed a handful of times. CDR3 in DNA: TGTGCCAGCAGTTACTCTCGGCAGGGCGGGTATGGCTACACCTTC. Its translation: CASSYSRQGGYGYTF. The chain employs TRBV6-5 and TRBJ1-2; D is perhaps TRBD1 (5 bases). With 0 bases removed from V and 5 bases from J, the gap between germline ends came to 13 bases. This CDR3 comprises 15 residues. Germline assignment: CDR1 MNHEY and CDR2 SVGAGI.

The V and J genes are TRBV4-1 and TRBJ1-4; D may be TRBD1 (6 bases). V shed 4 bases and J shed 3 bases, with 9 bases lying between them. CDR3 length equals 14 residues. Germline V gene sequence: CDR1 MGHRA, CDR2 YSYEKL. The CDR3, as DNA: TGCGCCAGCAGCCCCGGACAGTCTAATGAAAAACTGTTTTTT. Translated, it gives CASSPGQSNEKLFF.

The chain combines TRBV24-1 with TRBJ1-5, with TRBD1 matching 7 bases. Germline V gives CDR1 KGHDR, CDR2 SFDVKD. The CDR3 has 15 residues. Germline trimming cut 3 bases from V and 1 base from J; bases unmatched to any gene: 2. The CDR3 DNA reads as TGTGCCACCAGTGATCCAGGGGGGAGCAATCAGCCCCAGCATTTT. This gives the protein CATSDPGGSNQPQHF.